This T cell receptor (beta chain) was captured in a study of response to subunit inactivated influenza vaccine. The study's findings and limits: That few new T cells are recruited by each seasonal influenza vaccination was the authors' suggestion.

Germline CDR1 and CDR2: SQVTM and ANQGSEA. The CDR3 totals 13 residues. TCRdb redid the calling of the RT-PCR reads with MiXCR, one entry per CDR3 protein. The sample records about half a million distinct CDR3 sequences, approximately 11% being singletons. This clonotype was picked up a small number of times. What it binds is unknown. V and J are TRBV29-1 and TRBJ2-5, with D perhaps assigned TRBD1 or TRBD2 (7 bases each). Sample: PBMCs from blood, taken 45 days after vaccination. This TCR came from a man aged 45-60 years who received an inactivated influenza vaccine. In DNA form, the CDR3 reads TGCGGTTCAACCAGGGGGGGACAAGAGACCCAGTACTTC. It translates to CGSTRGGQETQYF.